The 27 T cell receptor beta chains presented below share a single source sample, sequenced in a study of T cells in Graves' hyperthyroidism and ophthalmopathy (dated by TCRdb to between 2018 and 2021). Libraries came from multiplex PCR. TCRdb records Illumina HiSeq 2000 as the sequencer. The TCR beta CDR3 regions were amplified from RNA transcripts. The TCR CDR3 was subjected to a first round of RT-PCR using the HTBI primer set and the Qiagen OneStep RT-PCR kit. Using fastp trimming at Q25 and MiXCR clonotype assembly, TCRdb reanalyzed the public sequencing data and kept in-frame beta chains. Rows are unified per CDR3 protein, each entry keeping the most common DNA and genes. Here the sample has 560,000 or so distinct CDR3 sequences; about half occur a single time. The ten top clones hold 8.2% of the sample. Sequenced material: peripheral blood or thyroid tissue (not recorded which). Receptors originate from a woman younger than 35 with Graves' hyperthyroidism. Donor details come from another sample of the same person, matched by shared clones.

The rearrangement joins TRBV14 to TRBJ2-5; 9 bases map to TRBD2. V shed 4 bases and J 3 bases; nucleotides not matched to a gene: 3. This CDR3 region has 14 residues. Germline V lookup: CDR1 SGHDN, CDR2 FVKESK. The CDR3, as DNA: TGTGCCAGCAGCCGTTGGACTAGCGAAGAGACCCAGTACTTC. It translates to CASSRWTSEETQYF.

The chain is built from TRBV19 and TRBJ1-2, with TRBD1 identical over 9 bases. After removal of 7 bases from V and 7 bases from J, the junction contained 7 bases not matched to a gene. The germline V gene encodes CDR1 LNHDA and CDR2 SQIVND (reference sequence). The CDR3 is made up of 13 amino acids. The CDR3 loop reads CASTLTGGGGYTF. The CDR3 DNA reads TGTGCCAGTACCCTGACAGGGGGTGGTGGCTACACCTTC. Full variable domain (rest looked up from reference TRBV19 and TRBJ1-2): DGGITQSPKYLFRKEGQNVTLSCEQNLNHDAMYWYRQDPGQGLRLIYYSQIVNDFQKGDIAEGYSVSREKKESFPLTVTSAQKNPTAFYLCASTLTGGGGYTFGSGTRLTVV.

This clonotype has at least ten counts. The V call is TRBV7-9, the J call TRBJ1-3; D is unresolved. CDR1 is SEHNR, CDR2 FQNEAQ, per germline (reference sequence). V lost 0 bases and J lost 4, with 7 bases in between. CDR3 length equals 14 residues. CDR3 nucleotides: TGTGCCAGCAGCTTAGCAGGCCCCGGAAACACCATATATTTT. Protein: CASSLAGPGNTIYF.

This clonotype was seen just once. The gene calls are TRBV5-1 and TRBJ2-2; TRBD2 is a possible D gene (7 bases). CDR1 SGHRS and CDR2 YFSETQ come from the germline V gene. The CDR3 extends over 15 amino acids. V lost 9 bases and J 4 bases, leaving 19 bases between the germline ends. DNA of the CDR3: TGCGCCACTCAGAGAGGGGGGGCGATCACCGGGGAGCTGTTTTTT. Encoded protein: CATQRGGAITGELFF.

CDR3 coding DNA: TGTGCCAGCAAGGACGGGGGAAGGGGAAGAGATCAGCCCCAGCATTTT. Its translation: CASKDGGRGRDQPQHF. The chain combines TRBV2 with TRBJ1-5; tentative D call: TRBD1 (5 bases). The germline V gene has CDR1 SNHLY and CDR2 FYNNEI. V lost 7 bases and J lost 5, with 21 bases in between. This CDR3 is built from 16 residues.

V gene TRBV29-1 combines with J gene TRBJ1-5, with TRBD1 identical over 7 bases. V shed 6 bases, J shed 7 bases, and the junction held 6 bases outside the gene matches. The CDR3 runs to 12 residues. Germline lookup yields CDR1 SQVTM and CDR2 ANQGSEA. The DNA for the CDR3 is TGCAGCGTGACAGGGAGCGAGCAGCCCCAGCATTTT. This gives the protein CSVTGSEQPQHF. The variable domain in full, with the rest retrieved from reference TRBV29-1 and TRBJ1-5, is SAVISQKPSRDICQRGTSLTIQCQVDSQVTMMFWYRQQPGQSLTLIATANQGSEATYESGFVIDKFPISRPNLTFSTLTVSNMSPEDSSIYLCSVTGSEQPQHFGDGTRLSIL.

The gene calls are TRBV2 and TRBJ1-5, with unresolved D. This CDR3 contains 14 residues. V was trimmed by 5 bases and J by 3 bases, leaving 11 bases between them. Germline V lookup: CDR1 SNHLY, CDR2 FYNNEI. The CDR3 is CASSYPDFNQPQHF. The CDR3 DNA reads TGTGCCAGCAGTTATCCCGACTTCAATCAGCCCCAGCATTTT.

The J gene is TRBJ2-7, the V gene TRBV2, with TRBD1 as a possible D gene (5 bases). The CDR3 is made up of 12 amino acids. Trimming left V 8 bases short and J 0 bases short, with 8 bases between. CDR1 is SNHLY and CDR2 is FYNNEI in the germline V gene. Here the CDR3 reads CASYRSSYEQYF. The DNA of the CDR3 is TGTGCCAGCTACAGGTCCTCCTACGAGCAGTACTTC.

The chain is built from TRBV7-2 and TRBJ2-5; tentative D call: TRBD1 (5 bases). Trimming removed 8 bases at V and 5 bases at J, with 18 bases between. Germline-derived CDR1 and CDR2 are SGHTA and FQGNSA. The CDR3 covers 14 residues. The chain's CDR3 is CASARGRVVETQYF. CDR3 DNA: TGTGCCAGCGCTAGGGGCCGGGTCGTGGAGACCCAGTACTTC.

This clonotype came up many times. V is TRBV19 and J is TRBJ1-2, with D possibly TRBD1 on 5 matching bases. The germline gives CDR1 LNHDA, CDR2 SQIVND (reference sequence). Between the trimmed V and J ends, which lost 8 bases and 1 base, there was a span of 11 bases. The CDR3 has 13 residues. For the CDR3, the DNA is TGTGCCAGTGCCCTCGGGGGTAACTATGGCTACACCTTC. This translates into CASALGGNYGYTF.

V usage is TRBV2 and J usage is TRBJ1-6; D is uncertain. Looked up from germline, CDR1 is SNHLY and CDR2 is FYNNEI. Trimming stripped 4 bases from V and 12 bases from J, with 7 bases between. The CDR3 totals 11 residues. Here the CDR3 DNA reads TGTGCCAGCAGTGGAGGTGGACCCCTCCACTTT. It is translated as CASSGGGPLHF. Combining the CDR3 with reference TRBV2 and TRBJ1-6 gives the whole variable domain EPEVTQTPSHQVTQMGQEVILRCVPISNHLYFYWYRQILGQKVEFLVSFYNNEISEKSEIFDDQFSVERPDGSNFTLKIRSTKLEDSAMYFCASSGGGPLHFGNGTRLTVT.

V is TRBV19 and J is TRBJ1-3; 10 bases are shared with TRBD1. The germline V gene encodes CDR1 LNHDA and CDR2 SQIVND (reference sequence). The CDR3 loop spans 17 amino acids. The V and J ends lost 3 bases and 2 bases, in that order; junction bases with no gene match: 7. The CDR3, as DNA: TGTGCCAGTAGTATCCCCCTCGACAGGGGGCCTGGAAACACCATATATTTT. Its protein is CASSIPLDRGPGNTIYF.

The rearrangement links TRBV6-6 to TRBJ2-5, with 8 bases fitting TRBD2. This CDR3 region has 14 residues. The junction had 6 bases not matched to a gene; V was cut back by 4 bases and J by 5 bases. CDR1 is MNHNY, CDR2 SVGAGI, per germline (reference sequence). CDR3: CASSSAGVLETQYF. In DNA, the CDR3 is TGTGCCAGCAGTTCAGCGGGAGTTCTGGAGACCCAGTACTTC.

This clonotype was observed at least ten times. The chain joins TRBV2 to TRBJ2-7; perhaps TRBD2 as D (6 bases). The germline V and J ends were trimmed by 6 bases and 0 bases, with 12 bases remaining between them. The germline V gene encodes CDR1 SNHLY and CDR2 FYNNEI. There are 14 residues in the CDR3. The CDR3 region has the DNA TGTGCCAGCAGGGGACTGCCGAACTCCTACGAGCAGTACTTC. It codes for CASRGLPNSYEQYF.

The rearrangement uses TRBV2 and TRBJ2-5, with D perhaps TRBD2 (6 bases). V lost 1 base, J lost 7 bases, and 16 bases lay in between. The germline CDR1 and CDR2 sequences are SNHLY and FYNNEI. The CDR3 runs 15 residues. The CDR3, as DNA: TGTGCCAGCAGTGAAGAGGCGGTGGGGGGAGCGACCCAGTACTTC. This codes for CASSEEAVGGATQYF.

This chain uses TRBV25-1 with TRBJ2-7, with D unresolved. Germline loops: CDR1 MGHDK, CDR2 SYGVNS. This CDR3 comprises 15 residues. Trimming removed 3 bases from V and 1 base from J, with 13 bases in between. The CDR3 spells CASSDSLADSYEQYF. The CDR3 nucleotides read TGTGCCAGCAGTGATTCTTTAGCTGATTCCTACGAGCAGTACTTC.

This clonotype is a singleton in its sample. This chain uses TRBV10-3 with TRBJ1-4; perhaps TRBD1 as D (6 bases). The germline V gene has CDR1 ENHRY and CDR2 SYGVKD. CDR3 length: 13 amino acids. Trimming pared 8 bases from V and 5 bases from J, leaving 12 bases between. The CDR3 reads CAIAGGENEKLFF. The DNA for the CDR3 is TGTGCCATCGCGGGGGGCGAGAATGAAAAACTGTTTTTT.

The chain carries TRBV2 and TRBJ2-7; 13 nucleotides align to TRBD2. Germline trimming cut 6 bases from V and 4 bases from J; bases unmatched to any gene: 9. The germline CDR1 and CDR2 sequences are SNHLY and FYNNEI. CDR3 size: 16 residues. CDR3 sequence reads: CASSPPGGLAGYEQYF. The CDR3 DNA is TGTGCCAGCAGCCCCCCCGGGGGACTAGCGGGGTACGAGCAGTACTTC. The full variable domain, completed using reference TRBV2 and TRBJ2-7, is EPEVTQTPSHQVTQMGQEVILRCVPISNHLYFYWYRQILGQKVEFLVSFYNNEISEKSEIFDDQFSVERPDGSNFTLKIRSTKLEDSAMYFCASSPPGGLAGYEQYFGPGTRLTVT.

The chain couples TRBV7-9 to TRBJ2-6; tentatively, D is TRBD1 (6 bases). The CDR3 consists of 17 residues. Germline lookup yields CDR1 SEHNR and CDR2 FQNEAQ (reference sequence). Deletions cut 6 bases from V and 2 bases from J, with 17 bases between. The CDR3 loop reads CASSATGKIAGANVLTF. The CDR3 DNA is TGTGCCAGCAGTGCCACAGGGAAAATCGCTGGGGCCAACGTCCTGACTTTC.

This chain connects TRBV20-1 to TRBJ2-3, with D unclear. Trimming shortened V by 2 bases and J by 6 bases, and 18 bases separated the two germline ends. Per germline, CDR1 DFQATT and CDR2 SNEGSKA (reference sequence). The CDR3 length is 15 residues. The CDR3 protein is CSARQETSLRDTQYF. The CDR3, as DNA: TGCAGTGCTAGACAAGAGACATCGCTGCGGGATACGCAGTATTTT.

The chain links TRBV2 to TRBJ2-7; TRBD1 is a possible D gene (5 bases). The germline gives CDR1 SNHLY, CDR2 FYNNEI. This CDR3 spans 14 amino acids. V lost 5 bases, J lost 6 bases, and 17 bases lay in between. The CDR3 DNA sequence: TGTGCCAGCAGTTACGGCAGGGATCTATGCGAGCAGTACTTC. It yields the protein CASSYGRDLCEQYF.

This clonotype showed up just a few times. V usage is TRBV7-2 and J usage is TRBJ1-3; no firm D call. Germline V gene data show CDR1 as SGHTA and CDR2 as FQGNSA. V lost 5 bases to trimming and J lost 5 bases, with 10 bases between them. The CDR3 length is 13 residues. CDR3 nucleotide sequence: TGTGCCAGCAGCCGAGATCTAAGAAACACCATATATTTT. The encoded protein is CASSRDLRNTIYF.

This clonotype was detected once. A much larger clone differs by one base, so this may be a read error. The CDR3: CAISTGPQGDYGYTF. The CDR3 DNA sequence: TGTGCCATCAGTACCGGGCCTCAGGGGGACTATGGCTACACCTTC. The gene calls are TRBV10-3 and TRBJ1-2, with TRBD1 identical over 7 bases. Looked up from germline, CDR1 is ENHRY and CDR2 is SYGVKD. CDR3 size: 15 residues. The ends lost 5 bases at V and 3 bases at J; junction bases unmatched: 9.

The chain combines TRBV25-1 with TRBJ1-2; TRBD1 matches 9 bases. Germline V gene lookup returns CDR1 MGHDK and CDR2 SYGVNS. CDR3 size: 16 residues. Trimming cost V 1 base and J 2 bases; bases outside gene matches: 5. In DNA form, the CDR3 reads TGTGCCAGCAGTGAATCCCTCGGACAGGGGAACTATGGCTACACCTTC. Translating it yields CASSESLGQGNYGYTF.

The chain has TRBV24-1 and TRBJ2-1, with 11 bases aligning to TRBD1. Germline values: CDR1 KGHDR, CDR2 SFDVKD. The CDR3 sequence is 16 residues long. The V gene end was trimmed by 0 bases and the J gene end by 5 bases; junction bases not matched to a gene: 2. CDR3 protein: CATSDLGTGGHNEQFF. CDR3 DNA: TGTGCCACCAGTGATTTGGGGACAGGGGGTCACAATGAGCAGTTCTTC.

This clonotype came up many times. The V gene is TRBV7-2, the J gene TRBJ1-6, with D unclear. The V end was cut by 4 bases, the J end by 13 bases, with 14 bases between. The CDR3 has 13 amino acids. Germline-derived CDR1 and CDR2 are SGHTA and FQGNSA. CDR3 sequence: CASSSGRSNPLHF. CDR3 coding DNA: TGTGCCAGCAGCTCAGGACGGAGTAATCCCCTCCACTTT. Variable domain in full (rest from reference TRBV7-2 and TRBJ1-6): GAGVSQSPSNKVTEKGKDVELRCDPISGHTALYWYRQSLGQGLEFLIYFQGNSAPDKSGLPSDRFSAERTGGSVSTLTIQRTQQEDSAVYLCASSSGRSNPLHFGNGTRLTVT.

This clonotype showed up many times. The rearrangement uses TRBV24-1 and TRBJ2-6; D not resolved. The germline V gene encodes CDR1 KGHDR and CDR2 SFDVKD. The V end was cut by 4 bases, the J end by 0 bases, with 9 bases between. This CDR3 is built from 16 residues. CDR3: CATSEVGNSGANVLTF. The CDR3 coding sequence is TGTGCCACCAGTGAGGTGGGGAACTCTGGGGCCAACGTCCTGACTTTC.